The next 8 T cell receptor beta chains were all read from a single sample in a study of T cell changes during pregnancy in multiple sclerosis. The method was immunoSEQ multiplex PCR; TCRdb's version includes in-frame clones alone and lacks a portion of them. In the table there are 43,000 or so clones, about 92% of which are singletons. Sequenced material: peripheral blood, taken in the third trimester of pregnancy. All receptors come from a female donor with multiple sclerosis, enrolled in a pregnancy study.

This chain uses TRBV19 with TRBJ2-5, with 13 nucleotides matching TRBD2. The CDR3 sequence is 16 residues long. V trimming: 9 bases; J trimming: 5 bases; junction bases outside the gene matches: 12. CDR1 is LNHDA and CDR2 is SQIVND in the germline V gene (reference sequence). The CDR3 spells CASTPGLAGTRETQYF. In nucleotides, the CDR3 is TGTGCCAGCACCCCGGGACTAGCGGGGACAAGGGAGACCCAGTACTTC.

This rearrangement joins TRBV5-6 to TRBJ2-4; 8 bases are shared with TRBD1. Germline values: CDR1 SGHDT, CDR2 YYEEEE. This CDR3 has 19 residues. The junction had 11 bases not matched to a gene; V was cut back by 0 bases and J by 0 bases. The CDR3 sequence is CASSLAGTGFLLAKNIQYF. In nucleotides, the CDR3 is TGTGCCAGCAGCTTGGCCGGGACAGGTTTCTTACTAGCCAAAAACATTCAGTACTTC.

DNA for the CDR3: TGCGCCAGCAGCCAAGTAGTGACGGAGGGTTGGAGCGAGCAGTACTTC. Its protein product is CASSQVVTEGWSEQYF. The chain joins TRBV4-1 to TRBJ2-7, with D possibly TRBD2 on 6 matching bases. The germline V gene encodes CDR1 MGHRA and CDR2 YSYEKL. This CDR3 is 16 amino acids long. Trimming took off 1 base at V and 6 bases at J, with 19 bases between the two ends.

The rearrangement links TRBV7-2 to TRBJ2-7; D remains unclear. The length of the CDR3 is 17 residues. CDR1 SGHTA and CDR2 FQGNSA come from the germline V gene. The ends were cut back, 4 bases at V and 3 bases at J, with 22 bases in the middle. Here the CDR3 DNA reads TGTGCCAGCAGCTCCACTCTATCCCCAGCGTATGGCTACGAGCAGTACTTC. It encodes CASSSTLSPAYGYEQYF.

This clone was seen a handful of times. The chain joins TRBV5-1 to TRBJ2-1; 11 nucleotides agree with TRBD2. This CDR3 contains 17 residues. With 4 bases clipped from V and 6 bases from J, the junction kept 12 bases outside the gene matches. Looked up from germline, CDR1 is SGHRS and CDR2 is YFSETQ. The CDR3 DNA sequence: TGCGCCAGCAGCCCCGGGGTAGCGGGAGGGCCAAGCAATGAGCAGTTCTTC. Amino acids: CASSPGVAGGPSNEQFF.

CDR3 in DNA: TGCAGCGTTGTTGGGACTAGCGGCGTAGGGGAGCAGTACTTC. As protein: CSVVGTSGVGEQYF. The chain recombines TRBV29-1 with TRBJ2-7; TRBD2 matches at 11 bases. V lost 4 bases and J lost 7; bases outside the gene matches: 9. Germline V gene sequence: CDR1 SQVTM, CDR2 ANQGSEA. The CDR3 has 14 residues.

The CDR3 here is CASSLVSPPTGNTEAFF. CDR3 in DNA: TGTGCCAGCAGCTTAGTTTCACCCCCGACAGGGAACACTGAAGCTTTCTTT. V is TRBV11-3 and J is TRBJ1-1; TRBD1 is a possible D gene (6 bases). Germline lookup yields CDR1 SGHNT and CDR2 YENEEA. The CDR3 totals 17 residues. Trimming removed 1 base from V and 1 base from J, with 16 bases in between.

CDR3 sequence: CASSLDFGQDTEAFF. The CDR3, as DNA: TGTGCCAGCAGCTTGGATTTTGGTCAGGACACTGAAGCTTTCTTT. The rearrangement links TRBV7-9 to TRBJ1-1, with D uncertain. CDR3 length equals 15 residues. Trimming stripped 3 bases from V and 3 bases from J, with 14 bases between. Germline values: CDR1 SEHNR, CDR2 FQNEAQ (reference sequence).